This section outlines one T cell receptor beta chain sequence together with its context. Authors' methods: Nucleated cell counts were estimated from reference gene primer amplification. Repertoires were generated with immunoSEQ multiplex PCR, while TCRdb's copy carries only in-frame clones and drops some. The V and J calls and clone size come from that table; D and trimming were worked out from the DNA. In the table there are over 130,000 clones, approximately 83% of which are singletons. Germline V CDR1 and CDR2: SGHNT, YENEEA. The CDR3 consists of 19 residues. With 4 bases removed from V and 0 bases from J, the gap between germline ends came to 22 bases. This specimen belongs to a study of blood T cell repertoires in COVID-19. Across the study: Specimens from acute and convalescent COVID-19 originated in the United States, Italy and Spain. Nucleic acid was either cDNA or gDNA, and it came from T cells, B-cell-depleted T cells, or PBMCs.

The clonotype was recovered from a human donor in a cohort sampled during active COVID-19. Material: peripheral blood. J is TRBJ2-1 and V is TRBV11-3; the D gene is possibly TRBD1 (7 bases). The CDR3 DNA reads as TGTGCCAGCAGCTCAGGGGGGTGGGTCCAGGGGAGCTCCTACAATGAGCAGTTCTTC. Protein: CASSSGGWVQGSSYNEQFF.